This TCR beta chain was observed in a study of CD4+ T cells in melanoma. Findings and limits, study-wide: A reported correlation linked neoantigen-specific CD4+ T cells to CD8+, macrophage and B cell function.

Sequencing used immunoSEQ multiplex PCR; TCRdb keeps in-frame clones, though not all of them. This table holds around 100,000 clones, about 90% found once. The CDR3 is made up of 14 amino acids. Trimming shortened V by 8 bases and J by 0 bases, and 13 bases separated the two germline ends. Comment on this clone: Its antigen is not known.

This TCR was sampled from a human donor with melanoma. Sample: peripheral blood. The chain recombines TRBV23-1 with TRBJ1-1; D is ambiguous. TRBV23-1 is given ORF status, its function remaining uncertain. The CDR3 sequence: CASPCRVMNTEAFF. The CDR3 bases are TGCGCCAGCCCCTGCCGGGTAATGAACACTGAAGCTTTCTTT.